These T cell receptor beta chains were read from a single sample in a study of shared clonotypes between healthy human individuals. TCRdb's table, derived via immunoSEQ multiplex PCR, lists solely in-frame clones and lacks some. The table includes more than 600,000 clones, 92% detected once. Input material: naive CD8+ T cells sorted from blood. Source of these receptors: a young man in good health. Each CDR3 is given with its conserved first and last residue. D genes are given only for firm matches. Rows give clone size only sometimes, using once, few, many, or a class for an expanded clone.

clone_size d_call j_call v_call cdr3_nt cdr3_aa
. . TRBJ2-3 TRBV5-1 TGCGCCAGCGGCCTCCCCGACCGACACACGCAGTATTTT CASGLPDRHTQYF
. . TRBJ2-2 TRBV25-1 TGTGCCAGCAGTGAATGGGGGATCACGAACACCGGGGAGCTGTTTTTT CASSEWGITNTGELFF
. . TRBJ1-5 TRBV27 TGTGCCAGCAGTTTATTTCCGGGGAGCAATCAGCCCCAGCATTTT CASSLFPGSNQPQHF
. . TRBJ2-1 TRBV7-2 TGTGCCAGCAGCTACTCCTACAATGAGCAGTTCTTC CASSYSYNEQFF
. TRBD2 TRBJ2-7 TRBV6-1 TGTGCCAGCAAGGAGGGACTAGCGGGAGTTTACGAGCAGTACTTC CASKEGLAGVYEQYF
once TRBD1 TRBJ2-5 TRBV30 TGTGCCTGGAGTCCCGGGACAGAGTACCAAGAGACCCAGTACTTC CAWSPGTEYQETQYF
. . TRBJ2-7 TRBV27 TGTGCCAGCAGTTCTACCCTGGCGTCCCACGAGCAGTACTTC CASSSTLASHEQYF
. . TRBJ2-5 TRBV5-1 TGCGCCAGCAGCCTGTATTCACGGGAGACCCAGTACTTC CASSLYSRETQYF
. . TRBJ1-1 TRBV13 TGTGCCAGCAGCAAAGCAAACACTGAAGCTTTCTTT CASSKANTEAFF
. . TRBJ2-3 TRBV15 TGTGCCACCAGCAATTGGAAGGCAGATACGCAGTATTTT CATSNWKADTQYF
. . TRBJ1-1 TRBV28 TGTGCCAGCAGTTGGGTGACGAACACTGAAGCTTTCTTT CASSWVTNTEAFF
. TRBD2 TRBJ2-5 TRBV5-1 TGCGCCAGCACCCGGTCAACTAGCGGAAGCTCTCAAGAGACCCAGTACTTC CASTRSTSGSSQETQYF
. . TRBJ2-1 TRBV27 TGTGCCAGCAGTTACCCGGGACGGCCTAACAATGAGCAGTTCTTC CASSYPGRPNNEQFF
. . TRBJ2-7 TRBV5-1 TGCGCCAGCAGCTACGCGACTGGGGGCTACGAGCAGTACTTC CASSYATGGYEQYF
. . TRBJ2-7 TRBV7-2 TGTGCCAGCAAGGGGGAGGCCACTCACGAGCAGTACTTC CASKGEATHEQYF
few . TRBJ1-5 TRBV7-9 TGTGCCAGCAGCTTAGCTGGCCAGCCCCAGCATTTT CASSLAGQPQHF
. . TRBJ2-7 TRBV5-4 TGTGCCAGCAGCTTGGATGGACGATCCTACGAGCAGTACTTC CASSLDGRSYEQYF
. . TRBJ2-2 TRBV5-4 TGTGCCAGCCTAGACGGGACCGGGGAGCTGTTTTTT CASLDGTGELFF
. . TRBJ2-7 TRBV4-3 TGCGCCAGCAGCCAAGGGGCCGGGGCCTACGAGCAGTACTTC CASSQGAGAYEQYF
. TRBD1 TRBJ1-1 TRBV7-8 TGTGCCAGCAGGGACAGGTTCGGGTCTGAAGCTTTCTTT CASRDRFGSEAFF
. . TRBJ1-1 TRBV7-9 TGTGCCAGCTCAGCTTATCGTCCCCCGGTCACTGAAGCTTTCTTT CASSAYRPPVTEAFF
. . TRBJ2-7 TRBV28 TGTGCCAGCAGTAGAGGGACTCCCCGCATCTCCTACGAGCAGTACTTC CASSRGTPRISYEQYF
. TRBD1 TRBJ2-7 TRBV7-9 TGTGCTAGCAGCTTAGGGACAGGGTACGAGCAGTACTTC CASSLGTGYEQYF
. TRBD2 TRBJ2-3 TRBV11-2 TGTGCCAGCAGCTTAGGCATGACTAGCGGGAGTACAGATACGCAGTATTTT CASSLGMTSGSTDTQYF
. TRBD2 TRBJ2-5 TRBV2 TGTGCCAGCCCCGGGAGGACCCAAGAGACCCAGTACTTC CASPGRTQETQYF
. TRBD1 TRBJ2-7 TRBV7-9 TGTGCCAGCAGCCCCCGGACAGGTTCAGGGATCGAGCAGTACTTC CASSPRTGSGIEQYF
. TRBD2 TRBJ2-7 TRBV9 TGTGCCAGCAACAGCGGGAGCAACGAGCAGTACTTC CASNSGSNEQYF
. TRBD2 TRBJ2-7 TRBV10-2 TGCGCCAGCATCCCCGTTGGGGCTAGCGGGAGGAGGTACTTC CASIPVGASGRRYF
. . TRBJ2-7 TRBV5-1 TGCGCCAGCAGCCCCGAAAACCGACAGTTTTCCTCCTACGAGCAGTACTTC CASSPENRQFSSYEQYF
. . TRBJ1-5 TRBV28 TGTGCCAGCAGGCGACAAGGGTCCAATCAGCCCCAGCATTTT CASRRQGSNQPQHF
. TRBD2 TRBJ2-1 TRBV6-4 TGTGCCAGCGTTTTGACTAGCGGGAGCCCCCCTGATGAGCAGTTCTTC CASVLTSGSPPDEQFF
. TRBD2 TRBJ2-2 TRBV19 TGTGCCAGTAGTATAGATCCGGGAGGAAGCTCCGGGGAGCTGTTTTTT CASSIDPGGSSGELFF
. . TRBJ2-2 TRBV4-1 TGCGCCAGCAGCCAAGTGGCCGTGGGTAGCGAAATCACCGGGGAGCTGTTTTTT CASSQVAVGSEITGELFF
. TRBD2 TRBJ2-3 TRBV9 TGTGCCAGCAGCGTATACGGAGGCGAAGCGGGAGTCTCCGATACGCAGTATTTT CASSVYGGEAGVSDTQYF
. . TRBJ2-7 TRBV27 TGTGCCAGCGGGCGACCCGAATCCTACGAGCAGTACTTC CASGRPESYEQYF